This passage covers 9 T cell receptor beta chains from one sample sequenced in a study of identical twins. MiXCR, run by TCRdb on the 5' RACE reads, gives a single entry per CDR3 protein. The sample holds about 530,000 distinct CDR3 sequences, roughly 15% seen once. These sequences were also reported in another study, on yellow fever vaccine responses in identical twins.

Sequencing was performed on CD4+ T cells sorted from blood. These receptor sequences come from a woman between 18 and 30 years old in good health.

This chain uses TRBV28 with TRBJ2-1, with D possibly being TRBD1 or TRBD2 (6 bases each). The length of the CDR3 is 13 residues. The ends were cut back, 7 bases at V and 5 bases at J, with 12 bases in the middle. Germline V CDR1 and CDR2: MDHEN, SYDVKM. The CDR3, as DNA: TGTGCCAGCACCCTAGGGGGGAACAATGAGCAGTTCTTC. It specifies CASTLGGNNEQFF.

CDR3 sequence: CASREFKRETQYF. The CDR3 DNA sequence: TGTGCCAGCAGGGAGTTCAAAAGGGAGACCCAGTACTTC. The J gene is TRBJ2-5, the V gene TRBV5-6; no clear D. Germline CDR1 is SGHDT and CDR2 is YYEEEE. V lost 5 bases and J 5 bases, leaving 13 bases between the germline ends. The CDR3 is made up of 13 amino acids.

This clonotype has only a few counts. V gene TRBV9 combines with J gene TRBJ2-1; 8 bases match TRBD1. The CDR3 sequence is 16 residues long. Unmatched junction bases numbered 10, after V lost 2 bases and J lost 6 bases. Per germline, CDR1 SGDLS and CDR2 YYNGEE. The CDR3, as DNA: TGTGCCAGCAGCGTTCTTTCACAGGGGGGATTCAATGAGCAGTTCTTC. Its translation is CASSVLSQGGFNEQFF.

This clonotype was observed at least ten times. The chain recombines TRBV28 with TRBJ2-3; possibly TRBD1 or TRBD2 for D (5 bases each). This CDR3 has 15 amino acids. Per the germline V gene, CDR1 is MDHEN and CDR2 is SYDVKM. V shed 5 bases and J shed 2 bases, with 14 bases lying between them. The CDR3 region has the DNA TGTGCCAGCAGTCCCCGGGACCGTTACACAGATACGCAGTATTTT. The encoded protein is CASSPRDRYTDTQYF. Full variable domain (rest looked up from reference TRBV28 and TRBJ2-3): DVKVTQSSRYLVKRTGEKVFLECVQDMDHENMFWYRQDPGLGLRLIYFSYDVKMKEKGDIPEGYSVSREKKERFSLILESASTNQTSMYLCASSPRDRYTDTQYFGPGTRLTVL.

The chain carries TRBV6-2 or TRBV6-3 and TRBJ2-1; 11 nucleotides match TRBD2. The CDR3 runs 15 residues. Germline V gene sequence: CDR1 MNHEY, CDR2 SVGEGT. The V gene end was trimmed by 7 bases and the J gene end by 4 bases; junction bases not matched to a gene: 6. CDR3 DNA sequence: TGTGCCAGCACCTTTAGCGGGGGGGTATACAATGAGCAGTTCTTC. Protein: CASTFSGGVYNEQFF.

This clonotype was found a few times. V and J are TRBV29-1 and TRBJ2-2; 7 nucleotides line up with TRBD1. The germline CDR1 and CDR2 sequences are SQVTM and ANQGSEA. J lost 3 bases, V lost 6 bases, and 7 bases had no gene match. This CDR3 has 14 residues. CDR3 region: CSVGAGTDTGELFF. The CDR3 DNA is TGCAGCGTAGGTGCCGGGACAGACACCGGGGAGCTGTTTTTT.

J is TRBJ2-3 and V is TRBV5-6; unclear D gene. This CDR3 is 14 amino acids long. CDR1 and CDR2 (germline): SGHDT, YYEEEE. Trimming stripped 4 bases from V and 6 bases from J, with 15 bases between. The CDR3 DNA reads TGTGCCAGCAGCATCGGCAGAGGAGTGGATACGCAGTATTTT. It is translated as CASSIGRGVDTQYF.

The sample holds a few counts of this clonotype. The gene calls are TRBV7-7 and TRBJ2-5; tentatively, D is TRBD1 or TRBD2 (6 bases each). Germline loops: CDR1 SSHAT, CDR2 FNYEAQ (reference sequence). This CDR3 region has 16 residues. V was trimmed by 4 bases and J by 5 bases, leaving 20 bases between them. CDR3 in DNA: TGTGCCAGCAGCTCAAGTTCCCGGGGGCGGTTGGAGACCCAGTACTTC. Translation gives CASSSSSRGRLETQYF.

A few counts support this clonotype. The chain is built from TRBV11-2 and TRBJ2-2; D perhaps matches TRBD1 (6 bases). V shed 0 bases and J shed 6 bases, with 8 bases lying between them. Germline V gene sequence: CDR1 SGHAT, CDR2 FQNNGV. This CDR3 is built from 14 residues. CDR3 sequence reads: CASSLESGAGELFF. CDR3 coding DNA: TGTGCCAGCAGCTTAGAGTCAGGGGCCGGGGAGCTGTTTTTT. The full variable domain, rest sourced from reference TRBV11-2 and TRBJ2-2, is EAGVAQSPRYKIIEKRQSVAFWCNPISGHATLYWYQQILGQGPKLLIQFQNNGVVDDSQLPKDRFSAERLKGVDSTLKIQPAKLEDSAVYLCASSLESGAGELFFGEGSRLTVL.